Sequencing of this T cell receptor beta chain was carried out in a study of blood T cell repertoires in COVID-19. In the study overall: T cells, B-cell-depleted T cells, or PBMCs supplied cDNA or gDNA.

TCRdb's table, derived via immunoSEQ multiplex PCR, lists solely in-frame clones and lacks some. Of about 65,000 clones in the sample, roughly 84% were seen once. Germline values: CDR1 MDHEN, CDR2 SYDVKM. V lost 6 bases and J 3 bases, leaving 21 bases between the germline ends. The CDR3 has 16 residues. The source is a man aged 50-59 years with COVID-19, enrolled during active disease. What was sequenced was peripheral blood. The chain carries TRBV28 and TRBJ2-7; tentatively, D is TRBD2 (6 bases). The CDR3 DNA reads TGTGCCAGCAGACCTCTAACAGGAGGGTTGGTCTACGAGCAGTACTTC. It yields the protein CASRPLTGGLVYEQYF.